This TCR beta chain was retrieved from a study of neurological immune-mediated disorders. This clonotype was picked up many times. The target antigen is unknown. Noted time point: technical triplicate 2. With 10-nucleotide random UMIs included, cDNA was synthesized by 5'RACE. TCRdb processed the 5' RACE reads anew with MiXCR; each CDR3 protein has one entry. Found here are about 59,000 distinct CDR3 sequences, 20% to 30% of them singletons; the top ten hold 3.5% to 5.5%. Study-level results: Across subjects, expanded clones had no CDR3 amino acid sequences in common, pointing to private repertoires in all groups. While HTLV-1-associated myelopathy showed the greatest TCR clonal expansion, multiple sclerosis showed the least, falling below healthy controls.

Sequencing was done on a sample of PBMCs. The source is a man aged 55-75 years with HTLV-1-associated myelopathy (HAM/TSP).

CDR3 residues: CASSYSRGRSNQPQHF. The CDR3 nucleotides read TGTGCCAGCAGCTACTCGAGGGGCAGGAGCAATCAGCCCCAGCATTTT. The chain carries TRBV28 and TRBJ1-5, with D maybe TRBD1 (5 bases). Deletions cut 6 bases from V and 1 base from J, with 16 bases between. This CDR3 is built from 16 residues. Germline V gene lookup returns CDR1 MDHEN and CDR2 SYDVKM.